This T cell receptor (beta chain) is from a study of T cell repertoires in cytomegalovirus infection. Notes on the study in general: HLA-C-restricted CMV-specific TCR beta clonotypes were dominant in the ex vivo response.

As for this clonotype: The antigen remains unidentified.

Per germline, CDR1 SGHDN and CDR2 FVKESK. The trim removed 2 bases at V and 3 bases at J, leaving 2 bases unmatched. This CDR3 is built from 15 residues. TCRdb re-derived calls from the reads in MiXCR, one entry per CDR3 protein. The sample has 490,000 or so distinct CDR3 sequences; about 11% are singletons. The source material was PBMCs. This chain joins TRBV14 and TRBJ2-1, with TRBD2 matching 9 bases. The receptor was isolated from a human donor in good health (CMV status not recorded). Some clones in this sample may be carry-over from other donors' samples. This CDR3 reads CASSQPAGGYNEQFF. The CDR3 bases are TGTGCCAGCAGCCAACCAGCGGGGGGCTACAATGAGCAGTTCTTC.